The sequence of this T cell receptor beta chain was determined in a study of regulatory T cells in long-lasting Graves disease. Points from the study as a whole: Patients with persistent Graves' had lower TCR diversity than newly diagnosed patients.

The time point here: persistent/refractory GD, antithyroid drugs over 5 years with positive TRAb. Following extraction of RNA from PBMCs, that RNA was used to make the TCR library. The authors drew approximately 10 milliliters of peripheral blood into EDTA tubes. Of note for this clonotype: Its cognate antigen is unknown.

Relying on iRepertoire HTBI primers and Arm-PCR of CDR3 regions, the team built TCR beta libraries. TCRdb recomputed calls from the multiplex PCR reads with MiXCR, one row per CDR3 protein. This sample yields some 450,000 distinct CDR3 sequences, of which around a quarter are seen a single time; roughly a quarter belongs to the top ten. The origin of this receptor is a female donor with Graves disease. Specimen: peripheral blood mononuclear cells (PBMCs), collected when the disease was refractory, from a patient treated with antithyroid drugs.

Written as DNA, the CDR3 is TGTGCCAGCAGTTGGCTCACAACAACTAGCGGGGATTCCTACAATGAGCAGTTCTTC. It yields the protein CASSWLTTTSGDSYNEQFF. This sequence joins TRBV6-2 or TRBV6-3 and TRBJ2-1; 10 nucleotides match TRBD2. There are 19 residues in the CDR3. V was pared by 4 bases and J by 1 base, with 13 bases of the junction left unmatched. Germline CDR1 reads MNHEY; CDR2 reads SVGEGT.